The clone carrying this T cell receptor beta chain appeared a single time. This specimen comes from a study of blood T cell repertoires in COVID-19. Turning to the study itself: Samples taken during acute and convalescent COVID-19 were collected in the United States, Italy and Spain. Nucleic acid was either cDNA or gDNA, and it came from T cells, B-cell-depleted T cells, or PBMCs.

Original data processing: The authors estimated nucleated cell counts from reference gene primer amplification. This table comes from immunoSEQ multiplex PCR, and its TCRdb copy is limited to in-frame clones, with some not included. V and J calls and clone size are given by that table; D and trimming were obtained from the DNA. The sample has about 76,000 clones; 80% to 85% are singletons. Source material: peripheral blood. The receptor was isolated from a human donor in a cohort sampled during active COVID-19.

The CDR3 region is CASSQVQVDTQYF. In DNA, the CDR3 is TGTGCCAGCAGCCAGGTACAGGTAGATACGCAGTATTTT. The rearrangement uses TRBV3-1 (or the pseudogene TRBV3-2) and TRBJ2-3, with D possibly TRBD1 on 5 matching bases. The CDR3 is 13 amino acids. Per germline, CDR1 LGHDT and CDR2 YNNKEL (reference sequence). Trimming cost V 3 bases and J 5 bases, with 9 bases left between them.